The 28 T cell receptor beta chains reported below all come from one sample, sequenced in a study of early stage breast cancer tumors. This table comes from immunoSEQ multiplex PCR, and its TCRdb copy is limited to in-frame clones, with some not included. The repertoire includes more than 8,500 clones, approximately 70% of them detected once, and less than 9% sits in the top ten. The specimen was breast tumor tissue. These receptor sequences come from a person in their fifties with breast cancer.

V and J are TRBV5-6 and TRBJ2-4; D is perhaps TRBD1 or TRBD2 (6 bases each). This CDR3 contains 15 residues. Germline V gene sequence: CDR1 SGHDT, CDR2 YYEEEE. V was pared by 0 bases and J by 9 bases, with 16 bases between. DNA of the CDR3: TGTGCCAGCAGCTTGGTTCAGGGGCTGGAGGGCATTCAGTACTTC. Its translation is CASSLVQGLEGIQYF.

V is TRBV4-1 and J is TRBJ1-2; tentative D call: TRBD1 (5 bases). Per germline, CDR1 MGHRA and CDR2 YSYEKL. CDR3 length: 15 amino acids. The V gene lost 0 bases and the J gene lost 4 bases, with 12 bases spanning the gap. In DNA, the CDR3 is TGCGCCAGCAGCCAAGATTCCAGGGCATTCTATGGCTACACCTTC. Translated, it gives CASSQDSRAFYGYTF.

The chain uses TRBV9 and TRBJ2-3, with D perhaps matching TRBD1 (6 bases). Germline V lookup: CDR1 SGDLS, CDR2 YYNGEE. This CDR3 is 15 amino acids long. The ends were cut back, 4 bases at V and 0 bases at J, with 12 bases in the middle. CDR3 in DNA: TGTGCCAGCAGCCAAGAGGGGACAAGCACAGATACGCAGTATTTT. Protein sequence: CASSQEGTSTDTQYF.

This clone appeared a few times. The rearrangement uses TRBV6-6 and TRBJ2-5; D possibly matches TRBD1 or TRBD2 (6 bases each). Trimming stripped 6 bases from V and 4 bases from J, with 21 bases between. Germline-derived CDR1 and CDR2 are MNHNY and SVGAGI (reference sequence). This CDR3 has 16 amino acids. CDR3 sequence: CASRGRTGAGPETQYF. DNA for the CDR3: TGTGCCAGCAGGGGGAGGACGGGGGCCGGCCCAGAGACCCAGTACTTC.

The chain links TRBV10-3 to TRBJ2-3, with TRBD2 matching over 8 bases. CDR1 is ENHRY, CDR2 SYGVKD, per germline. The CDR3 spans 14 residues. Germline trimming cut 8 bases from V and 2 bases from J; bases unmatched to any gene: 6. CDR3 sequence (DNA): TGTGCCATCTCAACGGGAGGGAACACAGATACGCAGTATTTT. Its translation is CAISTGGNTDTQYF.

The chain employs TRBV19 and TRBJ1-1; D unresolved. Germline V CDR1 and CDR2: LNHDA, SQIVND (reference sequence). This CDR3 contains 13 residues. Trimming took 0 bases from V and 6 from J, leaving 8 bases between them. The CDR3, as DNA: TGTGCCAGTAGTATAGATTCGTGGGCTGAAGCTTTCTTT. Residues: CASSIDSWAEAFF.

This clone occurred a few times. The V gene is TRBV5-6, the J gene TRBJ2-5, with a weak D call TRBD2 (5 bases). Germline CDR1 reads SGHDT; CDR2 reads YYEEEE. Between the trimmed V and J ends, which lost 2 bases and 7 bases, there was a span of 18 bases. The CDR3 covers 15 residues. CDR3: CASSLGQRIGRTQYF. DNA of the CDR3: TGTGCCAGCAGCTTAGGCCAGCGGATTGGACGGACCCAGTACTTC.

V is TRBV19 and J is TRBJ2-5; no clear D gene. The CDR3 sequence is 13 residues long. Between the trimmed V and J ends, which lost 1 base and 4 bases, there was a span of 7 bases. CDR1 is LNHDA and CDR2 is SQIVND in the germline V gene (reference sequence). The DNA for the CDR3 is TGTGCCAGTAGTATAGGGGTAGGAGAGACCCAGTACTTC. It encodes CASSIGVGETQYF.

V and J are TRBV5-1 and TRBJ1-4; 9 nucleotides agree with TRBD1. The CDR3 sequence is 17 residues long. Germline trimming cut 3 bases from V and 0 bases from J; bases unmatched to any gene: 6. Germline V gives CDR1 SGHRS, CDR2 YFSETQ. CDR3 nucleotide sequence: TGCGCCAGCAGCTGGGGACAGGGAGAAGCAACTAATGAAAAACTGTTTTTT. Encoded protein: CASSWGQGEATNEKLFF.

The chain is built from TRBV6-1 and TRBJ1-1; no clear D gene. V was shortened by 8 bases and J by 0 bases, with 7 bases between the two germline ends. Germline CDR1 is MNHNS and CDR2 is SASEGT. The CDR3 consists of 12 residues. This CDR3 reads CASGDMNTEAFF. CDR3 coding DNA: TGTGCCAGCGGGGATATGAACACTGAAGCTTTCTTT.

V is TRBV5-6 and J is TRBJ2-5; TRBD1 agrees at 8 bases. Losses at the gene ends were 4 bases for V and 1 base for J; bases not matched to a gene: 12. CDR3 length: 17 residues. Germline CDR1 SGHDT, CDR2 YYEEEE. CDR3 protein: CASSEIGQGEPQETQYF. For the CDR3, the DNA is TGTGCCAGCAGCGAAATTGGACAGGGTGAACCCCAAGAGACCCAGTACTTC.

The rearrangement uses TRBV9 and TRBJ1-2; 7 bases match TRBD1. This CDR3 has 15 residues. Germline V gene sequence: CDR1 SGDLS, CDR2 YYNGEE. Trimming removed 4 bases from V and 4 bases from J; junction bases left unmatched: 10. The DNA of the CDR3 is TGTGCCAGCAGCCCGGGAGACAGGGTTAGCTATGGCTACACCTTC. This codes for CASSPGDRVSYGYTF.

The V and J genes are TRBV11-2 and TRBJ2-5, with a tentative D call TRBD2 (7 bases). Trimming removed 5 bases at V and 4 bases at J, with 11 bases between. The CDR3 totals 13 residues. CDR1 is SGHAT and CDR2 is FQNNGV in the germline V gene. The CDR3 coding sequence is TGTGCCAGCAGCCGGGGGGCAGTAGAGACCCAGTACTTC. Translated: CASSRGAVETQYF.

This rearrangement joins TRBV2 to TRBJ2-1; the match to TRBD2 covers 9 bases. Germline V gene lookup returns CDR1 SNHLY and CDR2 FYNNEI. The CDR3 runs 17 residues. V was pared by 7 bases and J by 7 bases, with 17 bases of the junction left unmatched. The DNA for the CDR3 is TGTGCCAGCATCGGGGGGGCGATGCGAGCGGGGGGAAATGAGCAGTTCTTC. Translation gives CASIGGAMRAGGNEQFF.

CDR3 nucleotide sequence: TGTGCCAGCAGCAAGGCACAGGGGGTCAATCAGCCCCAGCATTTT. It codes for CASSKAQGVNQPQHF. The chain has TRBV21-1 and TRBJ1-5; the table's D call TRBD1 went unverified against the DNA. TRBV21-1 is a recognized pseudogene. The CDR3 spans 15 residues.

There are a few counts of this clone. The CDR3 sequence is CASSGARDDTEAFF. The CDR3 DNA is TGCGCCAGCAGCGGAGCCAGGGACGACACTGAAGCTTTCTTT. The chain joins TRBV5-1 to TRBJ1-1, with TRBD1 as a possible D gene (5 bases). Trimming stripped 4 bases from V and 3 bases from J, with 13 bases between. The germline gives CDR1 SGHRS, CDR2 YFSETQ. The CDR3 sequence is 14 residues long.

V is TRBV5-5 and J is TRBJ1-5; D not resolved. Germline values: CDR1 SGHKS, CDR2 YYEKEE (reference sequence). Trimming shortened V by 1 base and J by 1 base, and 9 bases separated the two germline ends. The CDR3 length is 15 residues. The CDR3 DNA follows: TGTGCCAGCAGCTTGCGGCCAGGAAGCAATCAGCCCCAGCATTTT. Encoded protein: CASSLRPGSNQPQHF.

The V call is TRBV2, the J call TRBJ2-1; D perhaps matches TRBD2 (6 bases). The CDR3 runs to 14 residues. Germline V gene lookup returns CDR1 SNHLY and CDR2 FYNNEI. V shed 3 bases and J shed 2 bases, with 8 bases lying between them. The CDR3 bases are TGTGCCAGCAGTGAGGGAGGACCCTACAATGAGCAGTTCTTC. This encodes CASSEGGPYNEQFF.

The chain carries TRBV5-1 and TRBJ1-2, with TRBD1 matching 11 bases. CDR1 is SGHRS, CDR2 YFSETQ, per germline. The CDR3 extends over 15 amino acids. Losses at the gene ends were 4 bases for V and 3 bases for J; bases not matched to a gene: 5. The CDR3 loop is CASSPRTGGDYGYTF. CDR3 bases: TGCGCCAGCAGCCCCCGGACAGGGGGCGACTATGGCTACACCTTC.

This rearrangement joins TRBV5-1 to TRBJ1-2; D gene ambiguous. The CDR3 sequence is 14 residues long. Deletions cut 2 bases from V and 0 bases from J, with 8 bases between. In germline, CDR1 is SGHRS, CDR2 YFSETQ. Here the CDR3 DNA reads TGCGCCAGCAGCTTTCAGGACGCTAACTATGGCTACACCTTC. Translation gives CASSFQDANYGYTF.

This rearrangement joins TRBV19 to TRBJ2-7; either TRBD1 or TRBD2 may fit D (5 bases each). The V gene's germline CDR1 is LNHDA and CDR2 SQIVND (reference sequence). The V gene lost 4 bases and the J gene lost 2 bases, with 9 bases spanning the gap. This CDR3 spans 13 amino acids. This CDR3 is CASSRDDTYEQYF. As DNA, the CDR3 is TGTGCCAGTAGTAGGGACGATACCTACGAGCAGTACTTC.

The chain employs TRBV5-4 and TRBJ1-1, with unresolved D. The CDR3 is made up of 14 amino acids. Deletions cut 6 bases from V and 0 bases from J, with 12 bases between. CDR1 and CDR2 (germline): SGHNT, YYREEE (reference sequence). The CDR3: CASTSRLLNTEAFF. In nucleotides, the CDR3 is TGTGCCAGCACCTCCAGACTACTGAACACTGAAGCTTTCTTT.

This clone turned up a few times. The chain carries TRBV7-2 and TRBJ2-5; D gene uncertain. Trimming took off 2 bases at V and 2 bases at J, with 3 bases between the two ends. This CDR3 has 12 amino acids. Germline lookup yields CDR1 SGHTA and CDR2 FQGNSA. CDR3 region: CASSLPQETQYF. In nucleotides, the CDR3 is TGTGCCAGCAGCTTACCGCAAGAGACCCAGTACTTC. The full variable domain, its missing parts supplied by reference TRBV7-2 and TRBJ2-5, is GAGVSQSPSNKVTEKGKDVELRCDPISGHTALYWYRQSLGQGLEFLIYFQGNSAPDKSGLPSDRFSAERTGGSVSTLTIQRTQQEDSAVYLCASSLPQETQYFGPGTRLLVL.

The chain recombines TRBV11-1 with TRBJ2-5, with a tentative D call TRBD2 (6 bases). The ends were cut back, 3 bases at V and 2 bases at J, with 10 bases in the middle. CDR1 is SGHAT, CDR2 FQDESV, per germline (reference sequence). This CDR3 is built from 14 residues. CDR3 protein: CASSFRGWQETQYF. The CDR3 nucleotides are TGTGCCAGCAGCTTCCGGGGGTGGCAAGAGACCCAGTACTTC.

This clone was counted only a few times. The rearrangement links TRBV19 to TRBJ1-2, with D hard to call. The CDR3 covers 13 residues. From germline, CDR1 is LNHDA and CDR2 SQIVND (reference sequence). Trimming shortened V by 3 bases and J by 8 bases, and 13 bases separated the two germline ends. The CDR3 DNA reads TGTGCCAGTAGTATCCCGTCCGGGCGAGGCTACACCTTC. Translating it yields CASSIPSGRGYTF. Variable domain in full (rest from reference TRBV19 and TRBJ1-2): DGGITQSPKYLFRKEGQNVTLSCEQNLNHDAMYWYRQDPGQGLRLIYYSQIVNDFQKGDIAEGYSVSREKKESFPLTVTSAQKNPTAFYLCASSIPSGRGYTFGSGTRLTVV.

The table lists this clone with a count of one. The V and J genes are TRBV9 and TRBJ1-5; perhaps TRBD1 as D (5 bases). V lost 0 bases, J lost 6 bases, and 16 bases lay in between. CDR1 is SGDLS, CDR2 YYNGEE, per germline. The CDR3 covers 16 residues. CDR3 bases: TGTGCCAGCAGCGTAGTCCTCGAAACCGGGGGTCAGCCCCAGCATTTT. Translated: CASSVVLETGGQPQHF.

This clone has only one observation. This rearrangement joins TRBV29-1 to TRBJ2-1; D uncertain. Per germline, CDR1 SQVTM and CDR2 ANQGSEA. The CDR3 contains 13 residues. V lost 4 bases and J lost 0, with 7 bases in between. The CDR3 DNA follows: TGCAGCGTTGGCAGTCACTCCTACAATGAGCAGTTCTTC. As protein: CSVGSHSYNEQFF.

By frequency in the sample, this clone is medium-sized. V is TRBV4-1 and J is TRBJ1-4, with 10 nucleotides matching TRBD1. Looked up from germline, CDR1 is MGHRA and CDR2 is YSYEKL. V shed 2 bases and J 8 bases; nucleotides not matched to a gene: 5. This CDR3 spans 15 amino acids. The CDR3 coding sequence is TGCGCCAGCAGCCAACCCGGGACAGGGGAAGAAAAACTGTTTTTT. The encoded protein is CASSQPGTGEEKLFF.